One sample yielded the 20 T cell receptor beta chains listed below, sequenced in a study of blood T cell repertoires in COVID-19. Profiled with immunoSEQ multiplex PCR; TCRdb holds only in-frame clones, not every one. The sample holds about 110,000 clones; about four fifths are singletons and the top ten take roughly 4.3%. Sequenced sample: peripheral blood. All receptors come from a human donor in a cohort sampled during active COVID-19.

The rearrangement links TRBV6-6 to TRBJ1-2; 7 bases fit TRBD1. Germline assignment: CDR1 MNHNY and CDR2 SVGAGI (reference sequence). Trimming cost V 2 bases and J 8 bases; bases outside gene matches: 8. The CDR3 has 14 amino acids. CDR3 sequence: CASSYPGQDLGYTF. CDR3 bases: TGTGCCAGCAGTTACCCCGGACAGGATCTCGGCTACACCTTC.

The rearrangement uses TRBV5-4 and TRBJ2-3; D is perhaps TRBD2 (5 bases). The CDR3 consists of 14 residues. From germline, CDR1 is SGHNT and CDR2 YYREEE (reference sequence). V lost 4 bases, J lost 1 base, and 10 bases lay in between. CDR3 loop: CASSTSSGTDTQYF. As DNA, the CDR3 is TGTGCCAGCAGCACCAGTAGCGGCACAGATACGCAGTATTTT.

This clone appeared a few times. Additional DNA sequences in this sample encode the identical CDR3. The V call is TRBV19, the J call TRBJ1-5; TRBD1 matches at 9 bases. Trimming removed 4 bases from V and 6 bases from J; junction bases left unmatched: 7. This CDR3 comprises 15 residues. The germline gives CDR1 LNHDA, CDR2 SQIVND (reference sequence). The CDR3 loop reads CASSTPGQGTQPQHF. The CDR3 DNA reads TGTGCCAGTAGTACCCCGGGACAGGGAACTCAGCCCCAGCATTTT.

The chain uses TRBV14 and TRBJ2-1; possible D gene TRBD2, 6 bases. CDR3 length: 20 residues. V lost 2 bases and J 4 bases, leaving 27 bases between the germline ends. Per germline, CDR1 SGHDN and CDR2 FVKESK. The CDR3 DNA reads TGTGCCAGCAGCCAATTTCAAATCGGAGATAGCGGACGGGGGTACAATGAGCAGTTCTTC. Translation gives CASSQFQIGDSGRGYNEQFF. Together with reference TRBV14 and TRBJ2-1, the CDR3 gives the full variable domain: EAGVTQFPSHSVIEKGQTVTLRCDPISGHDNLYWYRRVMGKEIKFLLHFVKESKQDESGMPNNRFLAERTGGTYSTLKVQPAELEDSGVYFCASSQFQIGDSGRGYNEQFFGPGTRLTVL.

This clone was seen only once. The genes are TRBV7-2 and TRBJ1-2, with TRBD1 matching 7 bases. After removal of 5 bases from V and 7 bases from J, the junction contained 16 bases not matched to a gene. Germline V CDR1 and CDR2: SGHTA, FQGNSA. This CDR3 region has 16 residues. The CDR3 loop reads CASSLEGAAKYSGYTF. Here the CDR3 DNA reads TGTGCCAGCAGCCTAGAGGGGGCAGCAAAGTACTCTGGCTACACCTTC.

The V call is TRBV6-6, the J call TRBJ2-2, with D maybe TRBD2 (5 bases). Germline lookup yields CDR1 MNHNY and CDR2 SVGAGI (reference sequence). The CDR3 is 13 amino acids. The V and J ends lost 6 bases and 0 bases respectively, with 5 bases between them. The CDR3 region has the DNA TGTGCCAGCAGAGCGGCGAACACCGGGGAGCTGTTTTTT. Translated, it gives CASRAANTGELFF.

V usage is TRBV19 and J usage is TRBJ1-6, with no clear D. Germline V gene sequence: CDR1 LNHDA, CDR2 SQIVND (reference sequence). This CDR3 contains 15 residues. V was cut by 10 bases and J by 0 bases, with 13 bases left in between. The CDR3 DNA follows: TGTGCCACTCAGAGAGGGAACTCCTATAATTCACCCCTCCACTTT. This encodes CATQRGNSYNSPLHF.

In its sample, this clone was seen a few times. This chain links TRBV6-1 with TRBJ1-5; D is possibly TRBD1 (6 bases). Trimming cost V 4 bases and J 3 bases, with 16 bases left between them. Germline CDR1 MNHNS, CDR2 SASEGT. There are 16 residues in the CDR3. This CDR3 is CASSATQQGSNQPQHF. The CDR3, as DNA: TGTGCCAGCAGTGCAACTCAACAGGGTTCCAATCAGCCCCAGCATTTT.

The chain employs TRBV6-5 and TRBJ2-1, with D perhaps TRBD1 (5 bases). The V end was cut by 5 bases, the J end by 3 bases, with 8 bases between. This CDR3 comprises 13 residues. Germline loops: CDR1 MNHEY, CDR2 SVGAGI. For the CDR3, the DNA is TGTGCCAGCAGTCCGCAGGGCTACAATGAGCAGTTCTTC. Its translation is CASSPQGYNEQFF.

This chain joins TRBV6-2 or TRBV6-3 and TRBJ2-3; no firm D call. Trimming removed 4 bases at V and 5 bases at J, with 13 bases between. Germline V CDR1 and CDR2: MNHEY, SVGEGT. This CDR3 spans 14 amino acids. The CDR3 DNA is TGTGCCAGCAGTTTCATGTCCCGGGTAGATACGCAGTATTTT. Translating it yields CASSFMSRVDTQYF.

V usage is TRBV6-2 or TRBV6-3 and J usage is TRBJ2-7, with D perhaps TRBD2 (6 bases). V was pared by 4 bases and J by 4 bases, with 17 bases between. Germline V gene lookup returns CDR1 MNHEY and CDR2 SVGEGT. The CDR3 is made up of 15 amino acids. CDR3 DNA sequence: TGTGCCAGCAGTTCCGAACTAGCTCTCGGGTACGAGCAGTACTTC. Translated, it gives CASSSELALGYEQYF.

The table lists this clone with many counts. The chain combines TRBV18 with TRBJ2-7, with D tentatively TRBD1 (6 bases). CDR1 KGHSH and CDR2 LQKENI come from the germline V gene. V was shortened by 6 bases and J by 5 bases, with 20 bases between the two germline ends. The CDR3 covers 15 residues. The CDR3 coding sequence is TGTGCCAGCTCGGCCGTGACAGGCGAGTCCCACGAGCAGTACGTC. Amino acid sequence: CASSAVTGESHEQYV.

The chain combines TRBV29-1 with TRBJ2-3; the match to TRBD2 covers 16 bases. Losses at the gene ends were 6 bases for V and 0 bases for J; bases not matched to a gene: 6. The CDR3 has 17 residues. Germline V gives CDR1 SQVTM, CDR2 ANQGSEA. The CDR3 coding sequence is TGCAGCGTGTCCGGGACTAGCGGGAGGGTTAGCACAGATACGCAGTATTTT. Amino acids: CSVSGTSGRVSTDTQYF.

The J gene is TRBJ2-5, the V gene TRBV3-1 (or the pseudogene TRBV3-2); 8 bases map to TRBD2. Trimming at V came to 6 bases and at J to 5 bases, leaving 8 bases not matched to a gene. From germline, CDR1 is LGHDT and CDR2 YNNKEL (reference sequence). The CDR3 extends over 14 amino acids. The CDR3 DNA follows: TGTGCCAGCAGTTCCAGCGGGGGCCTCGAGACCCAGTACTTC. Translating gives CASSSSGGLETQYF.

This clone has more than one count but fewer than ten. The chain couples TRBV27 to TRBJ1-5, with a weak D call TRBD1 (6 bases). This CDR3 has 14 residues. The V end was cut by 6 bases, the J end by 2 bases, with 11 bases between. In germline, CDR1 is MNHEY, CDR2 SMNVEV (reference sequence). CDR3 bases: TGTGCCAGCAGCAAGGACAGTGGCAATCAGCCCCAGCATTTT. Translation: CASSKDSGNQPQHF.

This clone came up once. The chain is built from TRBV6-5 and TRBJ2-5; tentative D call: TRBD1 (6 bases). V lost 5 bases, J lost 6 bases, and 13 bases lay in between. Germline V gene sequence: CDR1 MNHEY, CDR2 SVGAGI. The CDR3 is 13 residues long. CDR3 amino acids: CASSRTTGKTQYF. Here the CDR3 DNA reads TGTGCCAGCAGTCGTACGACAGGAAAGACCCAGTACTTC.

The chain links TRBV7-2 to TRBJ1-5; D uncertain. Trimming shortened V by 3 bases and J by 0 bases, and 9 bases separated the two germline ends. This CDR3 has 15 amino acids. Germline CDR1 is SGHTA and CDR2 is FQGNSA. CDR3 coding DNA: TGTGCCAGCAGCTTCGACGGGGATAGCAATCAGCCCCAGCATTTT. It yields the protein CASSFDGDSNQPQHF.

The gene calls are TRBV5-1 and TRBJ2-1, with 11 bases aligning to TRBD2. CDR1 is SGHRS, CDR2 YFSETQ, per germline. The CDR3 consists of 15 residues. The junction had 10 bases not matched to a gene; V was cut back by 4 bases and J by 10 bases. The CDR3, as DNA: TGCGCCAGCAGCCCTAGCGGGAGGCCCGTTACCGAGCAGTTCTTC. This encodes CASSPSGRPVTEQFF.

DNA for the CDR3: TGTGCCAGCTCCAGGGACAGCTCTGGGGCCAACGTCCTGACTTTC. Encoded protein: CASSRDSSGANVLTF. The chain joins TRBV2 to TRBJ2-6, with 7 positions matching TRBD1. Unmatched junction bases numbered 4, after V lost 8 bases and J lost 0 bases. Germline V gene lookup returns CDR1 SNHLY and CDR2 FYNNEI. CDR3 length: 15 residues. The full variable domain, with the rest looked up from reference TRBV2 and TRBJ2-6, is EPEVTQTPSHQVTQMGQEVILRCVPISNHLYFYWYRQILGQKVEFLVSFYNNEISEKSEIFDDQFSVERPDGSNFTLKIRSTKLEDSAMYFCASSRDSSGANVLTFGAGSRLTVL.

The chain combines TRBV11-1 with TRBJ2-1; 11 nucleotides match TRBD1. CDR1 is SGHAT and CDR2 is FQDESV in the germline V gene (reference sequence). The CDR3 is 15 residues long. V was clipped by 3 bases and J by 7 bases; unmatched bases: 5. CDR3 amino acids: CASSFGQGAWNEQFF. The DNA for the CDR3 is TGTGCCAGCAGCTTCGGACAGGGGGCTTGGAATGAGCAGTTCTTC.